One and the same sample provided the 10 T cell receptor beta chains below, sequenced in a study of Ad26.COV2.S vaccination and SARS-CoV-2 variants. Profiled with immunoSEQ multiplex PCR; TCRdb holds only in-frame clones, not every one. Of about 500,000 clones in the sample, 80% to 90% were seen once. Treatment of the sample: approximately 18 received Ad26.COV2.S at low or high dose, single or two shots; 5 received placebo; per-sample allocation not given. The samples were gathered on day 63 after the first injection of vaccine or placebo. The material was peripheral blood, obtained in a trial of Ad26.COV2.S vaccine versus placebo. These receptors came from a person between 18 and 60 years old who received the Ad26.COV2.S COVID-19 vaccine or a placebo.

V is TRBV9 and J is TRBJ2-3; weak D call: TRBD1 (6 bases). The CDR3 is 13 amino acids. The V end was cut by 3 bases, the J end by 6 bases, with 11 bases between. CDR1 SGDLS and CDR2 YYNGEE come from the germline V gene. CDR3 coding DNA: TGTGCCAGCAGCGAGGGTGGGGGCGATACGCAGTATTTT. Protein: CASSEGGGDTQYF.

The rearrangement uses TRBV5-1 and TRBJ2-5, with no clear D. This CDR3 contains 14 residues. V gave up 1 base and J gave up 2 bases, with 9 bases separating them. Looked up from germline, CDR1 is SGHRS and CDR2 is YFSETQ. CDR3 sequence: CASSLKQLQETQYF. CDR3 bases: TGCGCCAGCAGCTTGAAGCAGCTGCAAGAGACCCAGTACTTC.

As for this clone: A read error may account for a junction end that differs from germline. This chain connects TRBV7-7 to TRBJ2-1, with TRBD2 identical over 7 bases. Germline values: CDR1 SSHAT, CDR2 FNYEAQ (reference sequence). There are 16 residues in the CDR3. The CDR3 loop is CASSHPSGITYNEQFF. The CDR3 coding sequence is TGTGCTAGCAGCCACCCTAGCGGAATTACCTACAATGAGCAGTTCTTC.

The CDR3 reads CASSGPNSYEQYF. The CDR3 bases are TGTGCCAGCAGTGGACCTAACTCCTACGAGCAGTACTTC. This chain uses TRBV28 with TRBJ2-7; no firm D call. Trimming shortened V by 5 bases and J by 0 bases, and 8 bases separated the two germline ends. Germline CDR1 reads MDHEN; CDR2 reads SYDVKM. The CDR3 runs to 13 residues.

The genes are TRBV6-6 and TRBJ2-6; a weak D match, TRBD1 (6 bases). This CDR3 contains 20 residues. Trimming shortened V by 5 bases and J by 0 bases, and 23 bases separated the two germline ends. Germline V gene sequence: CDR1 MNHNY, CDR2 SVGAGI (reference sequence). As DNA, the CDR3 is TGTGCCAGCAGTCCACGACAGGACCTCCGTTACCTCTCTGGGGCCAACGTCCTGACTTTC. This gives the protein CASSPRQDLRYLSGANVLTF.

V is TRBV9 and J is TRBJ2-6; unclear D gene. V was clipped by 5 bases and J by 2 bases, with 5 bases between them. Germline loops: CDR1 SGDLS, CDR2 YYNGEE. The CDR3 length is 13 residues. The CDR3, as DNA: TGTGCCAGCAGGAGCCCTGGGGCCAACGTCCTGACTTTC. It specifies CASRSPGANVLTF.

V and J are TRBV18 and TRBJ1-5, with D possibly being TRBD1 (6 bases). Per the germline V gene, CDR1 is KGHSH and CDR2 is LQKENI. With 6 bases removed from V and 1 base from J, the gap between germline ends came to 13 bases. The CDR3 is 15 residues long. The CDR3 DNA follows: TGTGCCAGCTCGCTCAGCAGGGGAAGCAATCAGCCCCAGCATTTT. Translated, it gives CASSLSRGSNQPQHF.

This clone was detected once. CDR3 in DNA: TGTGCCAGCAGCCAAGATGGACTAGCGGGCTCCTACGAGCAGTACTTC. Translation: CASSQDGLAGSYEQYF. The genes are TRBV4-2 and TRBJ2-7, with TRBD2 identical over 11 bases. Germline CDR1 is LGHNA and CDR2 is YNFKEQ. V shed 0 bases, J shed 0 bases, and the junction held 1 base outside the gene matches. This CDR3 region has 16 residues.

The chain couples TRBV29-1 to TRBJ1-1, with 10 bases matching TRBD1. Per germline, CDR1 SQVTM and CDR2 ANQGSEA. The CDR3 length is 17 residues. Germline trimming cut 7 bases from V and 5 bases from J; bases unmatched to any gene: 19. CDR3 coding DNA: TGCAGCGCCCATCGACAGGGGGCCTCTCTTTGGAGGACTGAAGCTTTCTTT. Translation: CSAHRQGASLWRTEAFF.

V and J are TRBV5-1 and TRBJ2-3; TRBD2 matches at 7 bases. CDR3 size: 15 residues. With 5 bases clipped from V and 2 bases from J, the junction kept 8 bases outside the gene matches. Germline CDR1 reads SGHRS; CDR2 reads YFSETQ. The CDR3 loop is CASRASGETTDTQYF. The DNA for the CDR3 is TGCGCCAGCAGAGCGAGCGGGGAGACCACAGATACGCAGTATTTT. Based on the CDR3 plus reference TRBV5-1 and TRBJ2-3, the full variable domain is KAGVTQTPRYLIKTRGQQVTLSCSPISGHRSVSWYQQTPGQGLQFLFEYFSETQRNKGNFPGRFSGRQFSNSRSEMNVSTLELGDSALYLCASRASGETTDTQYFGPGTRLTVL.